This T cell receptor (beta chain) is drawn from a study of PD-1 blockade in classical Hodgkin lymphoma. For the study at large: Each patient was given nivolumab 3 mg/kg through a vein every 2 weeks. Study-wide points: Reports described newly diagnosed patients as having lower baseline TCR diversity than healthy donors.

The V gene lost 1 base and the J gene lost 3 bases, with 16 bases spanning the gap. CDR3 length equals 16 residues. CDR1 SQVTM and CDR2 ANQGSEA come from the germline V gene. Libraries were prepared by immunoSEQ multiplex PCR; TCRdb keeps only in-frame clonotypes and omits some of them. The sample gives approximately 25,000 clones, over 55% of which show up once; roughly 3.6% is in the top ten. This sample's time point: cycle 4 day 1 (C4D1), after 6 weeks of nivolumab. Following autologous stem cell transplantation, relapse occurred in every patient, and exposure to brentuximab vedotin varied. For this clone: Its antigen is not identified.

The sample in question was peripheral blood mononuclear cells (PBMCs), obtained before the fourth cycle of nivolumab. V and J are TRBV29-1 and TRBJ2-1, with D unclear. The TCR originated in a human donor with classical Hodgkin lymphoma. CDR3 DNA sequence: TGCAGCGTTGAAGGGATTAAGGGTCCAGTCTACAATGAGCAGTTCTTC. Translation: CSVEGIKGPVYNEQFF.